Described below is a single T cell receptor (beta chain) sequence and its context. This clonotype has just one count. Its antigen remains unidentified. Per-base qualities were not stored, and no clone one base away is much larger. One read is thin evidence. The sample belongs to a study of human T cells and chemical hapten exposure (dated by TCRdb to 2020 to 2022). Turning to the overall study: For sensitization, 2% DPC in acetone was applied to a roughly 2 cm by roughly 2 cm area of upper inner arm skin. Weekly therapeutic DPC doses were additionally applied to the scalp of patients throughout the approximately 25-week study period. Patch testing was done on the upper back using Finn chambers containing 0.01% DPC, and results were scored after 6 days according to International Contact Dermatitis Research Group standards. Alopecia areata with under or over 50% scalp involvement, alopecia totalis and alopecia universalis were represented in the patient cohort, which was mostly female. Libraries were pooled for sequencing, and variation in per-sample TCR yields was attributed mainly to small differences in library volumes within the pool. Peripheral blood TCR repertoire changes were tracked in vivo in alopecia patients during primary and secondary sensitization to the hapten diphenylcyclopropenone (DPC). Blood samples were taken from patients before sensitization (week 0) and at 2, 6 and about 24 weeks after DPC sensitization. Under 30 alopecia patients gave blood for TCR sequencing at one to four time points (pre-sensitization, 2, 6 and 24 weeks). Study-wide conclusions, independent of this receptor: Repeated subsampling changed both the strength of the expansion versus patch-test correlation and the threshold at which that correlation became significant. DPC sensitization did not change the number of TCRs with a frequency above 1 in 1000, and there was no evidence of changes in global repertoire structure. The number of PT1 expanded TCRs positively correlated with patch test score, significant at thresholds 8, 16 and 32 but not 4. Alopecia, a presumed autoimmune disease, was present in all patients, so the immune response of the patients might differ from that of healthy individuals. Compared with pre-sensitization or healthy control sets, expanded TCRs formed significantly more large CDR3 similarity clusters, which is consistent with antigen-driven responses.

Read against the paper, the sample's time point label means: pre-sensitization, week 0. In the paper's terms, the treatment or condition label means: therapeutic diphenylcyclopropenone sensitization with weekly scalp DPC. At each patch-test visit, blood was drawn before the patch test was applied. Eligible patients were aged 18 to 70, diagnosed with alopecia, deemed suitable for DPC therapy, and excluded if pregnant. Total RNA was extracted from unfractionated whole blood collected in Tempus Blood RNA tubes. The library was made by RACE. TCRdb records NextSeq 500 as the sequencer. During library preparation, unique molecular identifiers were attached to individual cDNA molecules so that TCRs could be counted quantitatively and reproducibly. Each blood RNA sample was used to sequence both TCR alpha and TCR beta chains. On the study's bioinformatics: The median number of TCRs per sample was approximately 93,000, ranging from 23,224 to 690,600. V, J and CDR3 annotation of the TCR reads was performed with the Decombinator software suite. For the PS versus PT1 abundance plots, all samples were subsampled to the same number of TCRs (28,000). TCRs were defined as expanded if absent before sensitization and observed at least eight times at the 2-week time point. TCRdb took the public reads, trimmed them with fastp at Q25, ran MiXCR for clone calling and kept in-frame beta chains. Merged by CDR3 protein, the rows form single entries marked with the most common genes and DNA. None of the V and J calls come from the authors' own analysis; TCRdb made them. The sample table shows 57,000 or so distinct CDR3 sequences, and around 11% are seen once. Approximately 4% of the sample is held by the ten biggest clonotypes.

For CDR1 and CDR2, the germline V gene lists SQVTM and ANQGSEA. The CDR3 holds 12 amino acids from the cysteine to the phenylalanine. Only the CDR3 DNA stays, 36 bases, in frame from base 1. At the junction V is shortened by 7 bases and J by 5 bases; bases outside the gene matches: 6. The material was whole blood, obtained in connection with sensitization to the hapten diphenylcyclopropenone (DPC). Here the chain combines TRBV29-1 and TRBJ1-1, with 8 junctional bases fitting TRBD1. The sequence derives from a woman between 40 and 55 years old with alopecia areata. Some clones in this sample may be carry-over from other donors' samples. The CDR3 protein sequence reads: CSADRGGTEAFF. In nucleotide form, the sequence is TGCAGCGCCGACAGGGGAGGGACTGAAGCTTTCTTT.